This entry describes one T cell receptor (beta chain). This clone appeared a few times. What this receptor recognizes is not known. No qualities accompany the bases; no much larger clone lies one base away. The entry originates in a study of shared clonotypes between healthy human individuals (dated by TCRdb to 2020 to 2021). Background for the entire study: The cohort comprised a couple of women and a few men aged 18 to 49 years. Different laboratories and diverse techniques were used to prepare libraries and sequence TCR repertoires, to increase sequencing depth and limit assay-specific biases. To estimate repertoire size and how much clonotype sharing occurs between individuals, the study deeply sequenced the blood TCR repertoires of several healthy adults. Per donor, leukapheresis produced somewhere between about 0.8 and 9 billion PBMCs.

Donors were healthy HIV-negative adults with no recently reported acute infections or vaccinations. All donors were Caucasian adults living in Nashville, Tennessee, USA. For unsorted samples, some 87 million PBMCs were counted, and genomic DNA was extracted using the QIAamp DNA Blood Mini kit. Blood was obtained by leukapheresis, after which PBMCs were separated by Ficoll-Histopaque density gradient centrifugation and cryopreserved in liquid nitrogen vapor phase. TCR CDR3 regions were amplified from genomic DNA by multiplex PCR using the deep immunoSEQ assay. Genomic DNA extracted from each cell subset was distributed evenly over all wells of several immunoSEQ 96-well plates, and each plate served as one replicate. For unsorted PBMC, about 270 ng of genomic DNA, equivalent to about 30,000 T cell genomes, went into each replicate PCR. Unsorted PBMC genomic DNA was sequenced across ten immunoSEQ deep assay plates. Purified libraries were measured with a Qubit 3.0 fluorometer, size-checked on a Bioanalyzer 2100, and measured again with the KAPA Library Quantification kit. Each immunoSEQ 96-well plate was sequenced on its own single-read 150-cycle Illumina NextSeq 550 flow cell. In the original analysis: Because the immunoSEQ output held only junctional sequences and lacked quality scores, the filtering could not match the filtering applied to full-length reads. Sequences were annotated with PyIR, a Python wrapper for IgBLAST v1.9, and V/J genes and CDR3 were assigned using IMGT germline references. Reads with weak V/J assignments (E-value above 1e-6), missing CDR3, stop codons, out-of-frame junctions, or ambiguous translated residues were removed. V3J clonotypes were defined as sequences sharing an identical inferred V gene, J gene, and CDR3 amino acid sequence. To compute the percentage overlap between repertoires, the number of shared unique clonotypes was divided by the size of the smaller repertoire. Richness of each repertoire was evaluated using RTK rarefaction, the Chao1 estimator, and Recon v2.1 estimates of unobserved clonotypes. TCRdb took over this immuneACCESS table, retaining in-frame rearrangements with V and J assigned. Such tables are incomplete; in checked studies, under half of the missing clones stem from an unresolved V gene, and the remainder is unexplained. V and J calls and clone size are as listed in that table; D and trimming were resolved from the DNA. The sample table holds more than 450,000 clones, of which about four fifths were seen once. The top ten constitute 10% to 15% of the sample.

Overall study results and their limits: Sampling was restricted to blood, and TCR repertoires in tissue are likely to differ from TCR repertoires in blood. Pairwise subsampling led to the expectation that sequencing depth would affect the degree of clonotype sharing among donors. Because the study included only a small number of donors, the genetic and exposure-history diversity represented was limited.

CDR1 SGHVS and CDR2 FNYEAQ are derived from the germline V gene. Trimming accounts for 5 bases at V and 2 bases at J, while the number of junction bases matched to no gene is 8. The CDR3 covers 17 residues, taking in both the cysteine and the phenylalanine. Only the CDR3 region is kept as DNA, spanning 51 bases read in frame from base 1. Sample: PBMCs. Recombination linked TRBV7-6 to TRBJ2-3; TRBD1 agrees with 12 junctional bases. The TCR originated in a woman between 40 and 55 years old in good health. Some clones in this sample may be carry-over from other donors' samples. In nucleotide form, the sequence is TGTGCCAGCAGCCCGGGACAGGGGGCAGGGCCCACAGATACGCAGTATTTT. This yields the protein CASSPGQGAGPTDTQYF.